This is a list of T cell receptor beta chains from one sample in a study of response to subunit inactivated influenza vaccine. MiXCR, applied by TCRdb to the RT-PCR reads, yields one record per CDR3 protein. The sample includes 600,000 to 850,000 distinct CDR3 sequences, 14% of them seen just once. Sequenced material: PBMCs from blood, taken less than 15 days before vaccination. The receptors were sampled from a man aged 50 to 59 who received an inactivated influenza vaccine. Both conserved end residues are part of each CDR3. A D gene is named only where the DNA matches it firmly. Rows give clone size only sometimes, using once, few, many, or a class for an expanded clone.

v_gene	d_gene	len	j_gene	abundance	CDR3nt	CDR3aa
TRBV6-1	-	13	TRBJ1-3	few	TGTGCCAGCAGCCCAACCTTCGGGACCTTTCCTGATTTT	CASSPTFGTFPDF
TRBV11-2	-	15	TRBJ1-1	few	TGTGCCAGCAGCTTAGGACCCGACAGGAACACTGAAGCTTTCTTT	CASSLGPDRNTEAFF
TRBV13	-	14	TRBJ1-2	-	TGTGCCAGCAGCTTAACGGGGAGCGTCGATGGCTACACCTTC	CASSLTGSVDGYTF
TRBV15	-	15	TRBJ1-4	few	TGTGCCACCAGCAGACGACAGGCTCCTAATGAAAAACTGTTTTTT	CATSRRQAPNEKLFF
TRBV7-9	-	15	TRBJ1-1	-	TGTGCCAGCAGCCTACTAAGCTACGGCCACACTGAAGCTTTCTTT	CASSLLSYGHTEAFF
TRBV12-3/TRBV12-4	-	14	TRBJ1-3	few	TGTGCCACCGATGGGGGCAGCTCTGGAAACACCATATATTTT	CATDGGSSGNTIYF
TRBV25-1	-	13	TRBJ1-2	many	TGTGCCAGCAGCTTTGAGTTAAACTATGGCTACACCTTC	CASSFELNYGYTF
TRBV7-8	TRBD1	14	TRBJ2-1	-	TGTGCCAGCAGCCCCCGGACAGGGTTCAATGAGCAGTTCTTC	CASSPRTGFNEQFF
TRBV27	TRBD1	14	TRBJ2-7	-	TGTGCCAGCAGTTTTCTCGGGACAGTCCCCGAGCAGTACTTC	CASSFLGTVPEQYF
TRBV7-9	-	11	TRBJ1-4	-	TGTGCCAGCAGCGCACAGGGCCAACTGTTTTTT	CASSAQGQLFF
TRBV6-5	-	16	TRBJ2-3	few	TGTGCCAGCAGTTATTCCCCGGGGACTAGCACAGATACGCAGTATTTT	CASSYSPGTSTDTQYF
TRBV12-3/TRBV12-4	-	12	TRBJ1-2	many	TGTGCCAGCAATCCAGGGAACTATGGCTACACCTTC	CASNPGNYGYTF
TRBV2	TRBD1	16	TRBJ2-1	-	TGTGCCAGCACCTCACCGGGGGGACAGGGGTTACATGAGCAGTTCTTC	CASTSPGGQGLHEQFF
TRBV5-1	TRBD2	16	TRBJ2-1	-	TGCGCCAGCAGCTTGGTACTAGCGGGAGGGCAGAATGAGCAGTTCTTC	CASSLVLAGGQNEQFF
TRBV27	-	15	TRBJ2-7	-	TGTGCCAGCAGTCCCAATAAGCTAGGAGGGTACGAGCAGTACTTC	CASSPNKLGGYEQYF
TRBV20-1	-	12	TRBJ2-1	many	TGCAGTGCTTTAGGCTCCTACAATGAGCAGTTCTTC	CSALGSYNEQFF
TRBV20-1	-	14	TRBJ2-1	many	TGCAGTGCTCCACTAGGGGGGTTTGTAGATGAGCAGTTCTTC	CSAPLGGFVDEQFF
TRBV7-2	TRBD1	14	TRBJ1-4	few	TGTGCCAGCAGCCAGACAGGGGGTAGGAAAAAACTGTTTTTT	CASSQTGGRKKLFF
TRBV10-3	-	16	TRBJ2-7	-	TGTGCCATCAGTGAGCCCCAGAGGACAGCTGCCTACGAGCAGTACTTC	CAISEPQRTAAYEQYF
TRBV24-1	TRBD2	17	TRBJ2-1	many	TGTGCCACCAGTGACCGCTCCGGGACTAGCGGGGGTAATGAGCAGTTCTTC	CATSDRSGTSGGNEQFF
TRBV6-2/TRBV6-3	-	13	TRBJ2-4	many	TGTGCCAGCAGTGGAGTGGCCAAAAACATTCAGTACTTC	CASSGVAKNIQYF
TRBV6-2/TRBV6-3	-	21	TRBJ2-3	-	TGTGCCAGCAGTTACTCCCCTCCGGGCCCAGAGGGGCAACTCTCCACAGATACGCAGTATTTT	CASSYSPPGPEGQLSTDTQYF
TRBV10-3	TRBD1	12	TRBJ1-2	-	TGTGCCTCCGGACAGGGGATTTATGGCTACACCTTC	CASGQGIYGYTF
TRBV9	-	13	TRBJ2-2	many	TGTGCCAGCAGCAGGGACGTGGCCGGGGAGCTGTTTTTT	CASSRDVAGELFF
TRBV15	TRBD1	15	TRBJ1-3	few	TGTGCCACCAGCAGTGACAGGGGCTCTGGAAACACCATATATTTT	CATSSDRGSGNTIYF
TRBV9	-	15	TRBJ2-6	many	TGTGCCAGCAGCCCTAGTCCGAGTGGGGCCAACGTCCTGACTTTC	CASSPSPSGANVLTF
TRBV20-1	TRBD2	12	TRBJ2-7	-	TGCAGTGGAGGCATAGCGGGGTACGAGCAGTACTTC	CSGGIAGYEQYF
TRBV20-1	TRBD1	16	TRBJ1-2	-	TGCAGTGCTAGCCCACCGGGACAGGGTGTTCGAGGCGGCTACACCTTC	CSASPPGQGVRGGYTF
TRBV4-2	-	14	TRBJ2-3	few	TGTGCCAGCAGCCTGGAACTTATGGGAGATACGCAGTATTTT	CASSLELMGDTQYF
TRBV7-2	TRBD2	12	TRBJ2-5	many	TGTGCCAGCACCGGGGGGGAAGAGACCCAGTACTTC	CASTGGEETQYF